The 26 T cell receptor beta chains below all came from one sample that was sequenced in a study of T cell repertoires in cytomegalovirus infection. TCRdb re-called the reads through MiXCR, storing one row per CDR3 protein. The profile shows fewer than 350,000 distinct CDR3 sequences, roughly a sixth of them singletons. The sequenced sample consisted of PBMCs. The receptors originated from a human donor in good health (CMV status not recorded). Some clones in this sample may be carry-over from other donors' samples.

This clonotype was detected many times. The gene calls are TRBV2 and TRBJ2-5; 7 positions agree with TRBD2. CDR3 size: 14 residues. Germline V gives CDR1 SNHLY, CDR2 FYNNEI. Trimming removed 3 bases from V and 7 bases from J; junction bases left unmatched: 8. The CDR3 DNA reads TGTGCCAGCAGTGATCAAAGCGGGGCGGGGACCCAGTACTTC. Protein product: CASSDQSGAGTQYF.

V usage is TRBV6-2 or TRBV6-3 and J usage is TRBJ1-5; 8 bases agree with TRBD1. The germline V gene encodes CDR1 MNHEY and CDR2 SVGEGT. The CDR3 contains 13 residues. The ends lost 8 bases at V and 7 bases at J; junction bases unmatched: 7. This CDR3 is CASAGGFKQPQHF. As DNA, the CDR3 is TGTGCCAGCGCAGGGGGCTTTAAACAGCCCCAGCATTTT.

This clonotype was detected only a few times. J is TRBJ2-3 and V is TRBV10-3; 7 positions match TRBD1. This CDR3 region has 14 residues. Germline CDR1 ENHRY, CDR2 SYGVKD. J was trimmed by 3 bases and V by 9 bases; bases with no gene match: 9. CDR3 amino acids: CAIRQGVGTDTQYF. CDR3 DNA sequence: TGTGCCATAAGACAGGGTGTTGGAACAGATACGCAGTATTTT.

This clonotype was detected ten times or more. V gene TRBV18 combines with J gene TRBJ2-1; TRBD2 matches 12 bases. The CDR3 is 20 residues long. V trimming: 2 bases; J trimming: 0 bases; junction bases outside the gene matches: 11. The V gene's germline CDR1 is KGHSH and CDR2 LQKENI. DNA of the CDR3: TGTGCCAGCTCACCATTTACAGGACTAGCGGGGCAGAGCTCCTACAATGAGCAGTTCTTC. This codes for CASSPFTGLAGQSSYNEQFF.

This clonotype was recorded many times. CDR3 protein: CASSLDSGFRETQYF. DNA for the CDR3: TGTGCCAGCAGCTTAGATTCGGGGTTTCGAGAGACCCAGTACTTC. This chain uses TRBV7-2 with TRBJ2-5, with D perhaps matching TRBD2 (5 bases). V was shortened by 1 base and J by 4 bases, with 13 bases between the two germline ends. The CDR3 has 15 amino acids. The germline V gene has CDR1 SGHTA and CDR2 FQGNSA.

This clonotype was seen at least ten times. The chain employs TRBV11-2 and TRBJ2-3; D possibly matches TRBD1 or TRBD2 (6 bases each). Trimming took 1 base from V and 2 from J, leaving 10 bases between them. CDR1 is SGHAT, CDR2 FQNNGV, per germline. The CDR3 is 15 residues long. The CDR3 sequence is CASSLVGGTTDTQYF. CDR3 DNA: TGTGCCAGCAGCTTAGTAGGGGGGACCACAGATACGCAGTATTTT.

This clonotype was detected many times. V is TRBV19 and J is TRBJ2-3; maybe TRBD1 (6 bases). The CDR3 is 16 residues long. Germline CDR1 reads LNHDA; CDR2 reads SQIVND (reference sequence). Trimming pared 5 bases from V and 3 bases from J, leaving 18 bases between. The CDR3 is CASSPDRRQGTDTQYF. DNA for the CDR3: TGTGCCAGTAGTCCCGACAGGCGACAAGGGACAGATACGCAGTATTTT.

Ten or more counts support this clonotype. The chain recombines TRBV28 with TRBJ1-6; perhaps TRBD1 as D (5 bases). In germline, CDR1 is MDHEN, CDR2 SYDVKM. V lost 10 bases, J lost 3 bases, and 13 bases lay in between. This CDR3 has 14 residues. CDR3 region: CATCGGLYNSPLHF. CDR3 nucleotide sequence: TGTGCCACCTGTGGGGGACTCTATAATTCACCCCTCCACTTT.

The chain carries TRBV2 and TRBJ1-2; D perhaps matches TRBD1 (5 bases). Trimming took 7 bases from V and 4 from J, leaving 16 bases between them. There are 14 residues in the CDR3. From germline, CDR1 is SNHLY and CDR2 FYNNEI. CDR3 loop: CASTQGRGGYGYTF. The CDR3 nucleotides are TGTGCCAGCACCCAAGGGAGGGGCGGCTATGGCTACACCTTC.

In this sample, this clonotype turned up many times. The chain links TRBV7-8 to TRBJ1-5, with a possible D match to TRBD1 (5 bases). This CDR3 spans 15 amino acids. CDR1 is SGHVS and CDR2 is FQNEAQ in the germline V gene. Trimming pared 5 bases from V and 3 bases from J, leaving 14 bases between. CDR3 in amino acids: CASSPSGTLNQPQHF. The CDR3 DNA is TGTGCCAGCAGCCCCTCAGGGACCCTCAATCAGCCCCAGCATTTT.

This clonotype appeared many times. This chain links TRBV12-3 or TRBV12-4 with TRBJ1-2; weak D call: TRBD1 (6 bases). Trimming left V 5 bases short and J 6 bases short, with 13 bases between. There are 13 residues in the CDR3. The CDR3 region is CASSPQQGNGYTF. The CDR3 bases are TGTGCCAGCAGTCCACAACAGGGTAATGGCTACACCTTC.

This clonotype was seen ten or more times. The gene calls are TRBV7-9 and TRBJ2-1, with D perhaps matching TRBD1 (5 bases). Looked up from germline, CDR1 is SEHNR and CDR2 is FQNEAQ (reference sequence). Trimming removed 6 bases from V and 9 bases from J, with 15 bases in between. The CDR3 consists of 13 residues. The CDR3 region has the DNA TGTGCCAGCAGTCATCCAGGGCCTGGTGAGCAGTTCTTC. This encodes CASSHPGPGEQFF.

The chain joins TRBV7-9 to TRBJ2-7, with D unresolved. CDR1 is SEHNR and CDR2 is FQNEAQ in the germline V gene (reference sequence). Trimming left V 5 bases short and J 2 bases short, with 10 bases between. The CDR3 has 13 residues. The CDR3, as DNA: TGTGCCAGCAGCCCAACAGCCACCTACGAGCAGTACTTC. This sequence encodes CASSPTATYEQYF.

This clonotype was counted only a few times. The rearrangement joins TRBV20-1 to TRBJ2-1, with TRBD2 identical over 12 bases. Germline CDR1 reads DFQATT; CDR2 reads SNEGSKA (reference sequence). V was clipped by 2 bases and J by 6 bases; unmatched bases: 8. The CDR3 contains 16 residues. The CDR3 sequence is CSARPRLAGAFNEQFF. The CDR3 DNA is TGCAGTGCTAGACCCCGACTAGCGGGGGCCTTCAATGAGCAGTTCTTC.

The table lists this clonotype with a count of one. This rearrangement joins TRBV10-3 to TRBJ2-2, with D maybe TRBD1 (5 bases). Per germline, CDR1 ENHRY and CDR2 SYGVKD. V shed 10 bases and J shed 5 bases, with 17 bases lying between them. The CDR3 spans 14 residues. The CDR3 DNA sequence: TGTGCCACGTCTGGGGCAGGCCATACCGGGGAGCTGTTTTTT. Encoded protein: CATSGAGHTGELFF.

V and J are TRBV24-1 and TRBJ2-1; no firm D call. V lost 5 bases and J lost 5, with 3 bases in between. The CDR3 totals 11 residues. The germline CDR1 and CDR2 sequences are KGHDR and SFDVKD. CDR3 sequence (DNA): TGTGCCACCAGTGCCCACAATGAGCAGTTCTTC. Residues: CATSAHNEQFF.

The chain employs TRBV20-1 and TRBJ2-1, with unresolved D. The CDR3 totals 13 residues. The germline gives CDR1 DFQATT, CDR2 SNEGSKA (reference sequence). V was trimmed by 4 bases and J by 5 bases, leaving 12 bases between them. For the CDR3, the DNA is TGCAGTGCTACCTCCCCGACCAACAATGAGCAGTTCTTC. Amino acids: CSATSPTNNEQFF.

The table lists this clonotype with many counts. The chain is built from TRBV10-3 and TRBJ2-7; 9 nucleotides agree with TRBD1. The CDR3 loop spans 13 amino acids. V shed 6 bases, J shed 5 bases, and the junction held 5 bases outside the gene matches. In germline, CDR1 is ENHRY, CDR2 SYGVKD. CDR3 sequence reads: CAIRGGQGDEQYF. CDR3 nucleotides: TGTGCCATCAGGGGGGGACAGGGCGACGAGCAGTACTTC.

As DNA, the CDR3 is TGTGCCAGCAGCGTAATGAGCGGGGGGTTCAATGAGCAGTTCTTC. Translation gives CASSVMSGGFNEQFF. J is TRBJ2-1 and V is TRBV9, with 9 bases that match TRBD2. CDR1 SGDLS and CDR2 YYNGEE come from the germline V gene. The CDR3 extends over 15 amino acids. J gave up 6 bases and V 1 base, and 5 bases lay outside the gene matches.

This clonotype showed up many times. The rearrangement links TRBV7-9 to TRBJ2-1; D might be TRBD1 or TRBD2, each matching 5 bases. CDR3 length equals 16 residues. Per germline, CDR1 SEHNR and CDR2 FQNEAQ (reference sequence). Trimming shortened V by 0 bases and J by 6 bases, and 15 bases separated the two germline ends. The CDR3 nucleotides are TGTGCCAGCAGCTTAGCTCCCGCCTTGGGACGCAATGAGCAGTTCTTC. Encoded protein: CASSLAPALGRNEQFF.

This clonotype was detected only a few times. The chain joins TRBV5-4 to TRBJ1-6; no firm D call. Trimming stripped 0 bases from V and 5 bases from J, with 9 bases between. The CDR3 contains 15 residues. Per germline, CDR1 SGHNT and CDR2 YYREEE (reference sequence). The CDR3 coding sequence is TGTGCCAGCAGCTTGGGGGGTAGAAATAATTCACCCCTCCACTTT. Amino acids: CASSLGGRNNSPLHF.

This clonotype was found a few times. CDR3 region: CASSPIRGNEQFF. The CDR3 DNA reads as TGTGCCAGCAGCCCTATTCGGGGGAATGAGCAGTTCTTC. V gene TRBV7-3 combines with J gene TRBJ2-1; weak D call: TRBD2 (6 bases). CDR3 length equals 13 residues. Per germline, CDR1 SGHTA and CDR2 FQGTGA. V was pared by 5 bases and J by 7 bases, with 12 bases between.

This clonotype was recorded at least ten times. The chain joins TRBV6-1 to TRBJ2-1, with D perhaps matching TRBD2 (6 bases). Trimming left V 4 bases short and J 5 bases short, with 15 bases between. Germline V CDR1 and CDR2: MNHNS, SASEGT. This CDR3 has 15 residues. The CDR3 reads CASSAQGGGNNEQFF. The CDR3, as DNA: TGTGCCAGCAGTGCTCAGGGCGGCGGGAACAATGAGCAGTTCTTC.

This clonotype has more than one count but fewer than ten. V gene TRBV5-5 combines with J gene TRBJ1-2; no firm D call. V was clipped by 0 bases and J by 8 bases, with 20 bases between them. Per the germline V gene, CDR1 is SGHKS and CDR2 is YYEKEE (reference sequence). The CDR3 totals 16 residues. This CDR3 is CASSLDRTAQLGGYTF. The DNA for the CDR3 is TGTGCCAGCAGCTTGGATCGGACGGCTCAGCTAGGGGGCTACACCTTC.

A few counts support this clonotype. This chain uses TRBV27 with TRBJ1-6; D might be TRBD1 (5 bases). V was shortened by 3 bases and J by 9 bases, with 9 bases between the two germline ends. CDR3 length: 13 amino acids. Germline V CDR1 and CDR2: MNHEY, SMNVEV (reference sequence). CDR3 sequence (DNA): TGTGCCAGCAGTTTTCCAGGGAGTTCACCCCTCCACTTT. Encoded protein: CASSFPGSSPLHF.

This clonotype was seen at least ten times. CDR3 amino acids: CASSSPSGAQETQYF. The CDR3 DNA sequence: TGTGCCAGCAGTTCCCCCTCGGGGGCCCAAGAGACCCAGTACTTC. The chain combines TRBV28 with TRBJ2-5; D may be TRBD1 or TRBD2 (6 bases each). The length of the CDR3 is 15 residues. The germline V gene has CDR1 MDHEN and CDR2 SYDVKM. V lost 4 bases and J 1 base, leaving 13 bases between the germline ends.